The next 9 T cell receptor beta chains were all read from a single sample in a study of blood T cell repertoires in COVID-19. Clones were sequenced by immunoSEQ multiplex PCR, and TCRdb holds only the in-frame ones, with some missing. The data show tens of thousands of clones, over 75% seen once. The sequencing input was peripheral blood. These receptor sequences come from a man in his fifties or sixties with COVID-19, enrolled during active disease.

This clone was counted a few times. In DNA form, the CDR3 reads TGTGCCACCACGAGGGGGGATACGCAGTATTTT. Protein sequence: CATTRGDTQYF. The chain has TRBV25-1 and TRBJ2-3; a possible D gene is TRBD1 (6 bases). Germline CDR1 is MGHDK and CDR2 is SYGVNS. This CDR3 comprises 11 residues. Trimming stripped 10 bases from V and 6 bases from J, with 11 bases between.

The V gene is TRBV25-1, the J gene TRBJ2-7; 9 positions match TRBD1. Germline trimming cut 5 bases from V and 4 bases from J; bases unmatched to any gene: 12. Per germline, CDR1 MGHDK and CDR2 SYGVNS. The CDR3 covers 16 residues. In DNA, the CDR3 is TGTGCCAGCAGTTCCGGGACAGGGAGGGGGAAATACGAGCAGTACTTC. Encoded protein: CASSSGTGRGKYEQYF.

This clone was recorded a few times. V gene TRBV4-2 combines with J gene TRBJ2-7, with D possibly being TRBD1 (5 bases). The germline V gene has CDR1 LGHNA and CDR2 YNFKEQ. CDR3 length equals 15 residues. Trimming took off 4 bases at V and 0 bases at J, with 13 bases between the two ends. The CDR3 reads CASSRDSESSYEQYF. CDR3 coding DNA: TGTGCCAGCAGCCGCGACAGCGAAAGCTCCTACGAGCAGTACTTC.

V usage is TRBV2 and J usage is TRBJ1-4, with D possibly TRBD1 on 5 matching bases. Germline V gene sequence: CDR1 SNHLY, CDR2 FYNNEI. Deletions cut 5 bases from V and 8 bases from J, with 18 bases between. The CDR3 is 15 amino acids. CDR3: CASSNQTVQREKLFF. The CDR3 coding sequence is TGTGCCAGCAGTAACCAGACAGTGCAGCGAGAAAAACTGTTTTTT.

On this clone itself: Compared with germline, one end of the junction differs, possibly owing to a read error. The chain links TRBV6-5 to TRBJ1-1; 8 nucleotides agree with TRBD1. The CDR3 runs to 15 residues. The germline gives CDR1 MNHEY, CDR2 SVGAGI. The CDR3 loop reads CAGSYSLQGVTEAFF. The DNA for the CDR3 is TGTGCCGGCAGTTACTCGCTACAGGGGGTCACTGAAGCTTTCTTT.

The V gene is TRBV4-2, the J gene TRBJ1-2; D is ambiguous. The CDR3 extends over 15 amino acids. Germline V gene sequence: CDR1 LGHNA, CDR2 YNFKEQ. V was cut by 0 bases and J by 4 bases, with 12 bases left in between. In DNA form, the CDR3 reads TGTGCCAGCAGCCAAGATAGCCGGGTACCCTATGGCTACACCTTC. It specifies CASSQDSRVPYGYTF.

V is TRBV2 and J is TRBJ1-2, with no clear D. Trimming pared 6 bases from V and 6 bases from J, leaving 14 bases between. This CDR3 contains 13 residues. Germline V gene data show CDR1 as SNHLY and CDR2 as FYNNEI. The CDR3 DNA sequence: TGTGCCAGCAGCCGACTCCCGGAGGATGGCTACACCTTC. It specifies CASSRLPEDGYTF.

This chain uses TRBV6-5 with TRBJ1-4; a possible D gene is TRBD1 (5 bases). Trimming stripped 8 bases from V and 4 bases from J, with 17 bases between. Germline values: CDR1 MNHEY, CDR2 SVGAGI. This CDR3 is 15 amino acids long. CDR3 DNA sequence: TGTGCCAGCTATCCGGGGACTGCCAATAATGAAAAACTGTTTTTT. This encodes CASYPGTANNEKLFF.

This rearrangement joins TRBV7-6 to TRBJ2-1, with a possible D match to TRBD2 (5 bases). Germline V gene sequence: CDR1 SGHVS, CDR2 FNYEAQ. V shed 1 base and J shed 2 bases, with 9 bases lying between them. This CDR3 has 15 amino acids. CDR3 DNA sequence: TGTGCCAGCAGCTTAGGGACGGGAACCTACAATGAGCAGTTCTTC. Translation: CASSLGTGTYNEQFF.